A single sample gave rise to the 8 T cell receptor beta chains below, sequenced in a study of cytomegalovirus exposure and HLA in healthy donors. This PCR relied on a set of 60 Vbeta primers and 13 Jbeta primers. TCRdb's table, derived via immunoSEQ multiplex PCR, lists solely in-frame clones and lacks some. The table records about 140,000 clones, 76% of them present only once. The sequenced material came from PBMCs. These receptors originate from a young man in good health and CMV-seronegative.

The chain joins TRBV4-1 to TRBJ2-7, with 8 nucleotides matching TRBD1. The V segment lost 2 bases and the J segment 2 bases; nucleotides outside the gene matches: 5. This CDR3 is built from 15 residues. CDR1 is MGHRA, CDR2 YSYEKL, per germline. The CDR3 DNA reads as TGCGCCAGCAGCCAACCCGGGACAGGAGCCTACGAGCAGTACTTC. It encodes CASSQPGTGAYEQYF.

The chain has TRBV2 and TRBJ2-1, with TRBD2 identical over 10 bases. CDR1 is SNHLY and CDR2 is FYNNEI in the germline V gene. The CDR3 is made up of 13 amino acids. The J segment lost 9 bases and the V segment lost 1 base, leaving 0 bases of the junction unmatched. CDR3 coding DNA: TGTGCCAGCAGTGAAGTAGCGGGAGGTGAGCAGTTCTTC. Translating it yields CASSEVAGGEQFF.

The chain has TRBV7-9 and TRBJ2-2; no clear D gene. Germline lookup yields CDR1 SEHNR and CDR2 FQNEAQ (reference sequence). The CDR3 sequence is 15 residues long. Trimming cost V 2 bases and J 6 bases, with 13 bases left between them. The CDR3 DNA follows: TGTGCCAGCAGCTTATGGCCCCGAGGCGCCGGGGAGCTGTTTTTT. Its protein product is CASSLWPRGAGELFF.

CDR3 loop: CASSPLGTASYEQYF. DNA for the CDR3: TGTGCCAGTAGTCCCCTCGGGACAGCTTCCTACGAGCAGTACTTC. The chain recombines TRBV19 with TRBJ2-7; the match to TRBD1 covers 7 bases. V shed 5 bases and J 1 base; nucleotides not matched to a gene: 8. The germline V gene has CDR1 LNHDA and CDR2 SQIVND (reference sequence). CDR3 size: 15 residues.

The V gene is TRBV9, the J gene TRBJ2-1, with 9 bases that match TRBD1. The V segment lost 0 bases and the J segment 8 bases; nucleotides outside the gene matches: 15. Looked up from germline, CDR1 is SGDLS and CDR2 is YYNGEE. The CDR3 has 18 residues. The CDR3 sequence: CASSVVRGGTGPLDEQFF. The CDR3 coding sequence is TGTGCCAGCAGCGTAGTACGGGGCGGGACAGGGCCTCTCGATGAGCAGTTCTTC.

Only one count was recorded for this clone. The chain couples TRBV7-2 to TRBJ2-7; D is ambiguous. The V gene lost 5 bases and the J gene lost 6 bases, with 14 bases spanning the gap. The CDR3 has 13 amino acids. The germline CDR1 and CDR2 sequences are SGHTA and FQGNSA. The CDR3 loop reads CASSVPSDPEQYF. The CDR3 DNA follows: TGTGCCAGCAGCGTCCCTAGTGACCCCGAGCAGTACTTC.

This clone was picked up one time. This CDR3 reads CASSLQGRETQYF. CDR3 DNA: TGTGCCAGCAGCTTACAGGGCCGGGAGACCCAGTACTTC. The rearrangement links TRBV7-6 to TRBJ2-5, with D perhaps TRBD1 (5 bases). CDR3 size: 13 residues. Germline assignment: CDR1 SGHVS and CDR2 FNYEAQ. Trimming pared 2 bases from V and 5 bases from J, leaving 9 bases between.

This clone occurred once. This sequence joins TRBV5-4 and TRBJ2-1, with 8 bases identical to TRBD2. The CDR3 runs 15 residues. J lost 4 bases, V lost 4 bases, and 7 bases had no gene match. Germline assignment: CDR1 SGHNT and CDR2 YYREEE (reference sequence). The CDR3 reads CASSPSGGPYNEQFF. In nucleotides, the CDR3 is TGTGCCAGCAGCCCGAGCGGGGGCCCATACAATGAGCAGTTCTTC.